This section outlines one T cell receptor beta chain sequence together with its context. The antigen is unknown. The assay was immunoSEQ multiplex PCR, and TCRdb's table has in-frame clones only and misses some. The sample lists about 19,000 clones, over 75% occurring once. The sample comes from a study of T cells and Merkel cell carcinoma outcomes. Whole-study results and caveats: In Merkel cell carcinoma, repertoire and T-cell density reportedly predicted outcomes.

Specimen: tumor tissue from Merkel cell carcinoma. The source of this sequence is a human donor with Merkel cell carcinoma.

CDR3: CASSWDDANTGELFF. Here the CDR3 DNA reads TGTGCCAGCAGCTGGGACGACGCGAACACCGGGGAGCTGTTTTTT. The chain couples TRBV11-3 to TRBJ2-2, with D possibly called TRBD1 or TRBD2 (5 bases each). CDR3 length equals 15 residues. The germline CDR1 and CDR2 sequences are SGHNT and YENEEA. Trimming cost V 4 bases and J 0 bases, with 9 bases left between them. Looking up the rest from reference TRBV11-3 and TRBJ2-2 gives the full variable domain: EAGVVQSPRYKIIEKKQPVAFWCNPISGHNTLYWYLQNLGQGPELLIRYENEEAVDDSQLPKDRFSAERLKGVDSTLKIQPAELGDSAVYLCASSWDDANTGELFFGEGSRLTVL.